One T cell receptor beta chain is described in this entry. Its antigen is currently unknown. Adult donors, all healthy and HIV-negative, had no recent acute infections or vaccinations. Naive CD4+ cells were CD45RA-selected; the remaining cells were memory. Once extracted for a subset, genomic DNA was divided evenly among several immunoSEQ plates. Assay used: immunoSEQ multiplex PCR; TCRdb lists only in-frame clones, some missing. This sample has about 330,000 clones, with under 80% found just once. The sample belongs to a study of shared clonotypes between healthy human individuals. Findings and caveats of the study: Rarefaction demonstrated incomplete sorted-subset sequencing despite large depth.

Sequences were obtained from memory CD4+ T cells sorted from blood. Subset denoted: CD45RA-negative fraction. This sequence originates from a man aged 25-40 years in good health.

The CDR3 coding sequence is TGTGCCAGTAGTATCGGAGGCTACTCTGGGGCCAACGTCCTGACTTTC. It specifies CASSIGGYSGANVLTF. V is TRBV19 and J is TRBJ2-6, with D possibly TRBD2 on 5 matching bases. There are 16 residues in the CDR3. Between the trimmed V and J ends, which lost 3 bases and 0 bases, there was a span of 9 bases. Germline V CDR1 and CDR2: LNHDA, SQIVND (reference sequence).